Following are 25 T cell receptor beta chains from one sample sequenced in a study of beta chain features in type 1 diabetes. Study-wide points: Type 1 diabetes patients had TCRB CDR3s that were shorter (moderately but significantly so) in all four CD4+ subsets.

These receptors have no identified antigens. Sequenced material consisted of expressed TCRB transcripts (all of the isolated RNA was reverse transcribed). Generated by immunoSEQ multiplex PCR, the TCRdb table keeps only in-frame clones and is missing some. The table has more than 100,000 clones, approximately 10% seen once; the top ten hold 0.75%. The sample consisted of central memory CD4+ T cells from blood. The receptors here all came from a man aged 25 to 45 with type 1 diabetes.

Only a few counts were recorded for this clone. The chain recombines TRBV7-2 with TRBJ2-7, with D tentatively TRBD2 (6 bases). This CDR3 spans 12 amino acids. Germline CDR1 reads SGHTA; CDR2 reads FQGNSA. The V end was cut by 3 bases, the J end by 9 bases, with 12 bases between. The DNA for the CDR3 is TGTGCCAGCAGCTTTGGAGGGGCGGGGCAGTACTTC. Protein product: CASSFGGAGQYF.

This clone turned up a few times. V gene TRBV5-1 combines with J gene TRBJ1-2; D is possibly TRBD1 (6 bases). CDR1 and CDR2 from the germline V gene are SGHRS and YFSETQ. The ends were cut back, 0 bases at V and 8 bases at J, with 11 bases in the middle. This CDR3 comprises 13 residues. CDR3 region: CASSLEGVEGYTF. Written as DNA, the CDR3 is TGCGCCAGCAGCTTGGAGGGGGTGGAAGGCTACACCTTC.

The V and J genes are TRBV9 and TRBJ2-7; tentative D call: TRBD2 (5 bases). Germline assignment: CDR1 SGDLS and CDR2 YYNGEE. The V end lost 4 bases, the J end lost 4 bases, and 6 bases lay between the germline ends. CDR3 length: 11 residues. In DNA form, the CDR3 reads TGTGCCAGCAGCCGAGGGTACGAGCAGTACTTC. Residues: CASSRGYEQYF.

This clone was detected a few times. The chain is built from TRBV19 and TRBJ2-3, with 9 positions matching TRBD2. V lost 7 bases and J lost 2; bases outside the gene matches: 4. CDR3 length equals 14 residues. Looked up from germline, CDR1 is LNHDA and CDR2 is SQIVND (reference sequence). CDR3 bases: TGTGCCAGTAACAAGCGGGGGGACACAGATACGCAGTATTTT. Translated: CASNKRGDTDTQYF.

The rearrangement links TRBV18 to TRBJ2-5, with 7 bases lining up with TRBD2. This CDR3 region has 13 residues. CDR1 is KGHSH and CDR2 is LQKENI in the germline V gene. V lost 4 bases to trimming and J lost 2 bases; unmatched junction nucleotides: 1. As DNA, the CDR3 is TGTGCCAGCTCACGCGGGGGACAAGAGACCCAGTACTTC. This encodes CASSRGGQETQYF.

In its sample, this clone was seen a few times. V usage is TRBV7-8 and J usage is TRBJ1-5; D is unresolved. CDR1 and CDR2 from the germline V gene are SGHVS and FQNEAQ. There are 14 residues in the CDR3. V was cut by 1 base and J by 1 base, with 5 bases left in between. CDR3 sequence: CASSLGASNQPQHF. CDR3 nucleotide sequence: TGTGCCAGCAGCTTAGGGGCAAGCAATCAGCCCCAGCATTTT.

On this clone itself: Since a far larger clone is one base different, this is likely a read error. V and J are TRBV5-4 and TRBJ2-1; 10 bases align to TRBD2. The trim removed 1 base at V and 6 bases at J, leaving 4 bases unmatched. CDR3 length equals 15 residues. Looked up from germline, CDR1 is SGHNT and CDR2 is YYREEE (reference sequence). The CDR3 DNA reads TGTGCCAGCAGCTTGATGGCTAGCGGGGGCAATGAGCAGTTCTTC. Protein sequence: CASSLMASGGNEQFF.

V is TRBV5-6 and J is TRBJ2-3; D is unclear. The CDR3 extends over 15 amino acids. The V gene lost 4 bases and the J gene lost 0 bases, with 12 bases spanning the gap. Germline CDR1 reads SGHDT; CDR2 reads YYEEEE. The CDR3 spells CASSTTTSSTDTQYF. The CDR3, as DNA: TGTGCCAGCAGCACCACTACCTCTAGCACAGATACGCAGTATTTT.

Many counts were recorded for this clone. This sequence joins TRBV11-2 and TRBJ2-6, with TRBD1 identical over 10 bases. The CDR3 contains 17 residues. J gave up 2 bases and V 6 bases, and 7 bases lay outside the gene matches. Per germline, CDR1 SGHAT and CDR2 FQNNGV. The CDR3 reads CASSPGQGTAGANVLTF. In nucleotides, the CDR3 is TGTGCCAGCAGTCCGGGACAGGGGACCGCTGGGGCCAACGTCCTGACTTTC.

The sample holds a few counts of this clone. The chain couples TRBV19 to TRBJ1-5, with TRBD1 identical over 7 bases. With 4 bases clipped from V and 5 bases from J, the junction kept 2 bases outside the gene matches. The V gene's germline CDR1 is LNHDA and CDR2 SQIVND (reference sequence). The length of the CDR3 is 13 residues. CDR3 nucleotides: TGTGCCAGTAGTAAAGACAGGGATCAGCCCCAGCATTTT. It encodes CASSKDRDQPQHF.

Only a few counts were recorded for this clone. The chain has TRBV9 and TRBJ2-7; 12 bases are a match to TRBD1. V lost 4 bases and J lost 3; bases outside the gene matches: 8. This CDR3 contains 16 residues. Germline CDR1 reads SGDLS; CDR2 reads YYNGEE. Here the CDR3 DNA reads TGTGCCAGCAGCCCCCGGGGACAGGGGGCTGACTACGAGCAGTACTTC. It yields the protein CASSPRGQGADYEQYF.

There are many counts of this clone. The CDR3 coding sequence is TGTGCCAGCAGTACCCAGGGTGCAGACTATGGCTACACCTTC. Residues: CASSTQGADYGYTF. The chain links TRBV5-4 to TRBJ1-2; TRBD1 might be the D (5 bases). Germline CDR1 is SGHNT and CDR2 is YYREEE (reference sequence). The CDR3 is 14 amino acids. Between the trimmed V and J ends, which lost 5 bases and 3 bases, there was a span of 14 bases.

This clone was detected many times. The chain couples TRBV9 to TRBJ2-2; D gene uncertain. Germline CDR1 is SGDLS and CDR2 is YYNGEE. The V and J ends lost 3 bases and 3 bases respectively, with 12 bases between them. The CDR3 length is 15 residues. For the CDR3, the DNA is TGTGCCAGCAGCGGCCCTAGAGTGTACACCGGGGAGCTGTTTTTT. Its translation: CASSGPRVYTGELFF.

This clone was counted between two and nine times. V is TRBV7-2 and J is TRBJ1-2; a weak D match, TRBD1 (6 bases). The CDR3 has 14 residues. Trimming took off 2 bases at V and 4 bases at J, with 11 bases between the two ends. Germline V lookup: CDR1 SGHTA, CDR2 FQGNSA. CDR3 DNA sequence: TGTGCCAGCAGCTTACCACAGGGAACCTATGGCTACACCTTC. It yields the protein CASSLPQGTYGYTF.

Only a few counts were recorded for this clone. The chain joins TRBV19 to TRBJ2-3; 7 bases agree with TRBD1. J was trimmed by 0 bases and V by 2 bases; bases with no gene match: 2. The length of the CDR3 is 15 residues. CDR1 LNHDA and CDR2 SQIVND come from the germline V gene (reference sequence). The CDR3 coding sequence is TGTGCCAGTAGTATATCGGACAGGAGCACAGATACGCAGTATTTT. Amino acids: CASSISDRSTDTQYF. The full variable domain, with the rest looked up from reference TRBV19 and TRBJ2-3, is DGGITQSPKYLFRKEGQNVTLSCEQNLNHDAMYWYRQDPGQGLRLIYYSQIVNDFQKGDIAEGYSVSREKKESFPLTVTSAQKNPTAFYLCASSISDRSTDTQYFGPGTRLTVL.

This clone was seen a few times. V and J are TRBV29-1 and TRBJ2-7; 10 bases match TRBD2. J gave up 3 bases and V 3 bases, and 8 bases lay outside the gene matches. CDR3 size: 15 residues. CDR1 and CDR2 (germline): SQVTM, ANQGSEA. CDR3 protein: CSVEDTSGVNYEQYF. Here the CDR3 DNA reads TGCAGCGTTGAGGATACTAGCGGGGTAAACTACGAGCAGTACTTC.

V gene TRBV7-2 combines with J gene TRBJ2-3; D may be TRBD1 (5 bases). Trimming pared 7 bases from V and 6 bases from J, leaving 14 bases between. Germline lookup yields CDR1 SGHTA and CDR2 FQGNSA. The CDR3 consists of 13 residues. CDR3 sequence (DNA): TGTGCCAGCACCTTCAAGGGGCCGGATACGCAGTATTTT. Translating gives CASTFKGPDTQYF.

This clone was observed a few times. The J gene is TRBJ2-7, the V gene TRBV19; 7 bases are shared with TRBD2. Germline-derived CDR1 and CDR2 are LNHDA and SQIVND (reference sequence). The CDR3 runs to 14 residues. J gave up 3 bases and V 6 bases, and 8 bases lay outside the gene matches. CDR3 nucleotide sequence: TGTGCCAGTAGGAAGCGGGGCGACTTCTACGAGCAGTACTTC. As protein: CASRKRGDFYEQYF.

This chain uses TRBV7-9 with TRBJ1-4, with D tentatively TRBD1 (5 bases). Germline V CDR1 and CDR2: SEHNR, FQNEAQ (reference sequence). Trimming removed 6 bases at V and 8 bases at J, with 10 bases between. The CDR3 has 12 residues. The DNA for the CDR3 is TGTGCCAGCAGGGACAACTTAGAAAAACTGTTTTTT. Its protein is CASRDNLEKLFF.

The chain employs TRBV18 and TRBJ1-1; D is undetermined. Trimming cost V 5 bases and J 4 bases, with 8 bases left between them. Germline V gene sequence: CDR1 KGHSH, CDR2 LQKENI. This CDR3 spans 12 amino acids. CDR3 region: CASSGQFTEAFF. The CDR3 DNA reads TGTGCCAGCTCAGGTCAGTTCACTGAAGCTTTCTTT.

The sample holds a few counts of this clone. The gene calls are TRBV7-2 and TRBJ2-7; D might be TRBD2 (5 bases). Germline CDR1 is SGHTA and CDR2 is FQGNSA. The germline V and J ends were trimmed by 2 bases and 2 bases, with 7 bases remaining between them. CDR3 size: 13 residues. The CDR3 protein is CASSLRGTYEQYF. CDR3 DNA sequence: TGTGCCAGCAGCTTACGGGGTACCTACGAGCAGTACTTC.

This clone was counted only a few times. The rearrangement uses TRBV5-1 and TRBJ2-7; D unresolved. Germline V gives CDR1 SGHRS, CDR2 YFSETQ. This CDR3 comprises 13 residues. Trimming pared 2 bases from V and 6 bases from J, leaving 12 bases between. CDR3 nucleotides: TGCGCCAGCAGCTTCGGAGAACCTCCCGAGCAGTACTTC. Protein product: CASSFGEPPEQYF.

The rearrangement uses TRBV10-3 and TRBJ1-2; 7 bases are shared with TRBD1. With V trimmed by 5 bases and J by 3 bases, 12 bases remained unmatched. The CDR3 is 16 residues long. CDR1 ENHRY and CDR2 SYGVKD come from the germline V gene. Written as DNA, the CDR3 is TGTGCCATCAGTACAAACCGACAGGGATCGGACTATGGCTACACCTTC. Protein: CAISTNRQGSDYGYTF.

This clone was found many times. The chain couples TRBV27 to TRBJ2-7; a weak D match, TRBD2 (7 bases). The germline V gene has CDR1 MNHEY and CDR2 SMNVEV (reference sequence). The V end lost 5 bases, the J end lost 3 bases, and 17 bases lay between the germline ends. CDR3 length: 15 amino acids. The CDR3 DNA reads TGTGCCAGCAGTCCCCGGGGGGCTAGAGACTACGAGCAGTACTTC. Protein product: CASSPRGARDYEQYF.

This clone was detected only a few times. The V call is TRBV6-1, the J call TRBJ2-3; tentatively, D is TRBD2 (5 bases). Trimming cost V 3 bases and J 1 base, with 8 bases left between them. Germline CDR1 and CDR2: MNHNS and SASEGT. The CDR3 is 14 residues long. This CDR3 is CASSDGGGTDTQYF. The CDR3 DNA follows: TGTGCCAGCAGTGACGGAGGAGGCACAGATACGCAGTATTTT.